This is a list of T cell receptor beta chains from one sample in a study of blood T cell repertoires in COVID-19. Data came from immunoSEQ multiplex PCR; TCRdb stores just in-frame clones and leaves some out. This table holds 390,000 or so clones, around 90% found once. The sample taken for sequencing was peripheral blood. All receptors come from a man younger than 30 with active or convalescent COVID-19. Both conserved end residues are part of each CDR3. Fields, in order: D gene, clone size, V gene, J gene, CDR3 protein, CDR3 DNA. The D gene is left open where the match is weak. Rows give clone size only sometimes, using once, few, many, or a class for an expanded clone.

>NA|NA|TRBV9|TRBJ2-3
CASSVATRSTDTQYF
TGTGCCAGCAGCGTAGCCACTAGATCTACAGATACGCAGTATTTT
>TRBD2|NA|TRBV11-2|TRBJ2-7
CASSSGLAESYEQYF
TGTGCCAGCAGCTCGGGACTAGCGGAAAGCTACGAGCAGTACTTC
>TRBD1|NA|TRBV7-2|TRBJ1-2
CASSPRTGMGYTF
TGTGCCAGCAGCCCGCGGACAGGGATGGGCTACACCTTC
>NA|NA|TRBV24-1|TRBJ2-3
CATGLARGVSDTQYF
TGTGCCACCGGGTTAGCGCGGGGAGTGTCGGATACGCAGTATTTT
>TRBD1|NA|TRBV6-5|TRBJ1-6
CASKRDRGHNSPLHF
TGTGCCAGCAAACGGGACAGGGGTCATAATTCACCCCTCCACTTT
>NA|NA|TRBV6-6|TRBJ2-7
CASSYGTREQYF
TGTGCCAGCAGTTACGGTACTAGGGAGCAGTACTTC
>TRBD1|once|TRBV6-5|TRBJ2-7
CASNPLGQPYEQYF
TGTGCCAGCAACCCTTTGGGACAGCCCTACGAGCAGTACTTC
>TRBD2|once|TRBV4-3|TRBJ2-3
CASSQGLATTDTQYF
TGCGCCAGCAGCCAGGGACTAGCGACGACAGATACGCAGTATTTT
>NA|NA|TRBV7-2|TRBJ1-4
CASSFQQGTEKLFF
TGTGCCAGCAGCTTTCAACAGGGCACCGAAAAACTGTTTTTT
>NA|NA|TRBV6-5|TRBJ2-7
CASTPTSWQEQYF
TGTGCCAGCACCCCGACTAGTTGGCAGGAGCAGTACTTC